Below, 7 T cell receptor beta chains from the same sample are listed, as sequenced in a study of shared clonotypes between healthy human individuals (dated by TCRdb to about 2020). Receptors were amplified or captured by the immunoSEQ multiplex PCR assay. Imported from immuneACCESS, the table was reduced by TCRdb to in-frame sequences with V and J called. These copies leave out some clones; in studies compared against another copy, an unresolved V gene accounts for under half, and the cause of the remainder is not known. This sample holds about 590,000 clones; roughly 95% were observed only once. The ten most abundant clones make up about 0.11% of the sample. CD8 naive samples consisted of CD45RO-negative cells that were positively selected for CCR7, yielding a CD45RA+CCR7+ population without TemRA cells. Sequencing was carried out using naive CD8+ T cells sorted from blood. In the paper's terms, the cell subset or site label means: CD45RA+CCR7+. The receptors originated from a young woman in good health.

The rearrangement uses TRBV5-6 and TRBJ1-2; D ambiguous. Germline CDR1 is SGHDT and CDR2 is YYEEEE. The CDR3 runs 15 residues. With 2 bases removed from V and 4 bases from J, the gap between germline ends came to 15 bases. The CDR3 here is CASSFGSSLGYGYTF. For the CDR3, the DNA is TGTGCCAGCAGCTTCGGATCCTCCCTCGGCTATGGCTACACCTTC.

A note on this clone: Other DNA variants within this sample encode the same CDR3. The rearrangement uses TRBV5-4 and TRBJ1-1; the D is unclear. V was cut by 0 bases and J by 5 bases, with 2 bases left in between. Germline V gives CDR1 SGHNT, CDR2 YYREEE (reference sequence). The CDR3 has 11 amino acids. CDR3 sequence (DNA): TGTGCCAGCAGCTTGGGTACTGAAGCTTTCTTT. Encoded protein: CASSLGTEAFF.

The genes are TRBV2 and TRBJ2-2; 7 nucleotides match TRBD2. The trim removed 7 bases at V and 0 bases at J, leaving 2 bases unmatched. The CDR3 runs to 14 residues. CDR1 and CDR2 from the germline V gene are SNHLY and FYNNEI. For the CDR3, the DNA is TGTGCCAGCATTAGCGGGCCGAACACCGGGGAGCTGTTTTTT. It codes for CASISGPNTGELFF.

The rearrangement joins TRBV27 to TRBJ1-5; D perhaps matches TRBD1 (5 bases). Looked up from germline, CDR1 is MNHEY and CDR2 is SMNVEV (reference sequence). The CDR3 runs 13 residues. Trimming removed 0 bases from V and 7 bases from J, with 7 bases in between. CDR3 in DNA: TGTGCCAGCAGTTTATCGGGGGAACAGCCCCAGCATTTT. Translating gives CASSLSGEQPQHF.

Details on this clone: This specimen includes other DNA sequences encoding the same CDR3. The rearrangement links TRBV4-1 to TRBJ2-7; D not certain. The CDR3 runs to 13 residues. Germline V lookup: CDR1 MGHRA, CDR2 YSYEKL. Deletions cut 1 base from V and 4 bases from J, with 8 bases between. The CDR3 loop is CASSQGGPYEQYF. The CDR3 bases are TGCGCCAGCAGCCAAGGGGGTCCATACGAGCAGTACTTC.

The CDR3: CASSEAPEQGGQETQYF. For the CDR3, the DNA is TGTGCCAGCAGTGAAGCTCCCGAACAGGGTGGCCAAGAGACCCAGTACTTC. V gene TRBV6-1 combines with J gene TRBJ2-5; maybe TRBD1 (6 bases). Germline CDR1 and CDR2: MNHNS and SASEGT. The V and J ends lost 0 bases and 1 base respectively, with 15 bases between them. The CDR3 spans 17 residues.

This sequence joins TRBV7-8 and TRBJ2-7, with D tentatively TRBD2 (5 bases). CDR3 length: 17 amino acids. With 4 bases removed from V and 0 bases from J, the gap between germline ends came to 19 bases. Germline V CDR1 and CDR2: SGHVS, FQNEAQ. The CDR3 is CASSSEGLARPSYEQYF. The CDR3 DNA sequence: TGTGCCAGCAGCTCAGAGGGCTTGGCCAGACCCTCCTACGAGCAGTACTTC.